The 27 T cell receptor beta chains below come from one sample, sequenced in a study of blood T cell repertoires in COVID-19. TCRdb's copy holds only in-frame clones and misses some; the assay was immunoSEQ multiplex PCR. The profile shows roughly 76,000 clones, around nine tenths of them singletons. Source material: peripheral blood. The receptors here all came from a man aged 25-45 years with acute or convalescent COVID-19.

The V gene is TRBV4-1, the J gene TRBJ2-5, with D perhaps matching TRBD1 (5 bases). Germline V CDR1 and CDR2: MGHRA, YSYEKL. The CDR3 runs to 17 residues. V lost 2 bases and J 5 bases, leaving 21 bases between the germline ends. The CDR3 region has the DNA TGCGCCAGCAGCCAAAGGGAACGACAGCTATCAGGGGAGACCCAGTACTTC. Encoded protein: CASSQRERQLSGETQYF.

The V call is TRBV10-1, the J call TRBJ1-1; D uncertain. V was shortened by 5 bases and J by 0 bases, with 16 bases between the two germline ends. Looked up from germline, CDR1 is WNHNN and CDR2 is SYGVQD (reference sequence). CDR3 length equals 16 residues. CDR3 nucleotides: TGCGCCAGCAGTCCCACCGTGAAACAGATGAACACTGAAGCTTTCTTT. This codes for CASSPTVKQMNTEAFF.

The chain joins TRBV12-5 to TRBJ2-5, with TRBD1 identical over 8 bases. Germline loops: CDR1 LGHNT, CDR2 FRNRAP. Unmatched junction bases numbered 5, after V lost 1 base and J lost 4 bases. The CDR3 contains 15 residues. The CDR3 is CASGLGQGALETQYF. CDR3 in DNA: TGTGCTAGTGGTTTGGGGCAGGGGGCGTTAGAGACCCAGTACTTC.

The chain uses TRBV4-3 and TRBJ2-3; 9 bases are shared with TRBD1. The CDR3 loop spans 16 amino acids. Germline loops: CDR1 LGHNA, CDR2 YSLEER. V shed 1 base, J shed 6 bases, and the junction held 8 bases outside the gene matches. CDR3 region: CASSQGLGQGSDTQYF. The CDR3 nucleotides read TGCGCCAGCAGCCAAGGATTAGGACAGGGGTCTGATACGCAGTATTTT.

The V call is TRBV14, the J call TRBJ2-7, with D tentatively TRBD2 (5 bases). Germline V CDR1 and CDR2: SGHDN, FVKESK. This CDR3 is built from 14 residues. V lost 5 bases and J lost 6, with 17 bases in between. The CDR3 DNA reads TGTGCCAGCAGCGCTAGATCACCGGGGATCGAGCAGTACTTC. It encodes CASSARSPGIEQYF.

This chain links TRBV7-8 with TRBJ1-4, with D uncertain. The CDR3 is 16 residues long. Trimming left V 7 bases short and J 1 base short, with 16 bases between. The germline gives CDR1 SGHVS, CDR2 FQNEAQ. DNA of the CDR3: TGTGCCAGCAATGAACCCGACACCGTAACTAATGAAAAACTGTTTTTT. Translation: CASNEPDTVTNEKLFF.

The chain links TRBV7-9 to TRBJ2-4; D might be TRBD2 (6 bases). V lost 5 bases and J 8 bases, leaving 16 bases between the germline ends. This CDR3 has 14 amino acids. The germline V gene has CDR1 SEHNR and CDR2 FQNEAQ (reference sequence). The CDR3 region has the DNA TGTGCCAGCAGCCTAAGGGAGGAGGAGGACATTCAGTACTTC. Amino acid sequence: CASSLREEEDIQYF.

The chain recombines TRBV6-2 or TRBV6-3 with TRBJ2-7; 7 bases match TRBD2. The CDR3 sequence is 16 residues long. Germline V CDR1 and CDR2: MNHEY, SVGEGT. Trimming took 4 bases from V and 5 from J; bases not matched to a gene: 14. CDR3 amino acids: CASSSPRGRAKDEQYF. DNA of the CDR3: TGTGCCAGCAGTTCTCCCCGGGGGAGGGCCAAGGACGAGCAGTACTTC.

The rearrangement uses TRBV28 and TRBJ1-1; D gene unclear. In germline, CDR1 is MDHEN, CDR2 SYDVKM. V was pared by 5 bases and J by 10 bases, with 14 bases between. The CDR3 loop spans 12 amino acids. CDR3 in amino acids: CASSVGGVGAFF. In DNA form, the CDR3 reads TGTGCCAGCAGTGTTGGAGGTGTAGGAGCTTTCTTT. The variable domain in full, completed from reference TRBV28 and TRBJ1-1, reads DVKVTQSSRYLVKRTGEKVFLECVQDMDHENMFWYRQDPGLGLRLIYFSYDVKMKEKGDIPEGYSVSREKKERFSLILESASTNQTSMYLCASSVGGVGAFFGQGTRLTVV.

This clone has a single count. The genes are TRBV28 and TRBJ2-7; no definite D call. Germline V gives CDR1 MDHEN, CDR2 SYDVKM. CDR3 length: 13 residues. Trimming took 5 bases from V and 4 from J, leaving 12 bases between them. CDR3 nucleotides: TGTGCCAGCAGTGAGCCCACCCCATACGAGCAGTACTTC. This codes for CASSEPTPYEQYF.

V usage is TRBV7-9 and J usage is TRBJ1-4; no definite D call. Germline lookup yields CDR1 SEHNR and CDR2 FQNEAQ (reference sequence). Trimming stripped 2 bases from V and 12 bases from J, with 13 bases between. This CDR3 is built from 13 residues. The CDR3 DNA sequence: TGTGCCAGCAGCTTAAAATCAGCGGCGGAACTGTTTTTT. This gives the protein CASSLKSAAELFF.

This clone was seen more than once but under ten times. This sequence joins TRBV7-9 and TRBJ2-1; 7 bases are shared with TRBD1. The trim removed 5 bases at V and 3 bases at J, leaving 10 bases unmatched. Germline lookup yields CDR1 SEHNR and CDR2 FQNEAQ (reference sequence). The CDR3 runs 16 residues. CDR3 protein: CASSKGGVFIYNEQFF. CDR3 DNA sequence: TGTGCCAGCAGCAAAGGGGGCGTATTTATCTACAATGAGCAGTTCTTC.

The V gene is TRBV21-1, the J gene TRBJ1-6; the DNA was not compared with TRBD1, the D call given in the table. TRBV21-1 is recorded as a pseudogene. The CDR3 is 17 residues long. CDR3 bases: TGTGCCAGCAGCAAAAGCCTGGACAGGGGGAATAATTCACCCCTCCACTTT. It codes for CASSKSLDRGNNSPLHF.

V is TRBV7-2 and J is TRBJ2-2; no reliable D call. The CDR3 totals 15 residues. Germline CDR1 is SGHTA and CDR2 is FQGNSA. Between the trimmed V and J ends, which lost 2 bases and 6 bases, there was a span of 13 bases. This CDR3 reads CASSLSRGSSGELFF. CDR3 nucleotides: TGTGCCAGCAGCTTATCCAGAGGCTCGTCCGGGGAGCTGTTTTTT. The full variable domain, rest sourced from reference TRBV7-2 and TRBJ2-2, is GAGVSQSPSNKVTEKGKDVELRCDPISGHTALYWYRQSLGQGLEFLIYFQGNSAPDKSGLPSDRFSAERTGGSVSTLTIQRTQQEDSAVYLCASSLSRGSSGELFFGEGSRLTVL.

The J gene is TRBJ1-5, the V gene TRBV19; perhaps TRBD1 as D (5 bases). V gave up 3 bases and J gave up 5 bases, with 8 bases separating them. CDR1 and CDR2 (germline): LNHDA, SQIVND (reference sequence). The CDR3 is 13 residues long. CDR3 amino acids: CASSMWGDQPQHF. CDR3 sequence (DNA): TGTGCCAGTAGTATGTGGGGGGATCAGCCCCAGCATTTT.

The chain combines TRBV27 with TRBJ1-4; D possibly corresponds to TRBD1 (5 bases). V lost 2 bases to trimming and J lost 3 bases, with 7 bases between them. Germline CDR1 and CDR2: MNHEY and SMNVEV (reference sequence). The CDR3 length is 14 residues. As DNA, the CDR3 is TGTGCCAGCAGTTTAAGGGACTCTAATGAAAAACTGTTTTTT. This encodes CASSLRDSNEKLFF.

The chain carries TRBV28 and TRBJ2-7, with D maybe TRBD2 (9 bases). CDR3 length equals 14 residues. Germline assignment: CDR1 MDHEN and CDR2 SYDVKM. The V end lost 5 bases, the J end lost 12 bases, and 23 bases lay between the germline ends. This chain's CDR3 is CASSPSGMARGRYF. CDR3 in DNA: TGTGCCAGCAGTCCTAGCGGGATGGCCAGGGGGCGGTACTTC.

The gene calls are TRBV11-2 and TRBJ2-7; D call uncertain. Trimming took 4 bases from V and 0 from J, leaving 10 bases between them. The germline V gene encodes CDR1 SGHAT and CDR2 FQNNGV. This CDR3 region has 14 residues. CDR3 nucleotide sequence: TGTGCCAGCAGCTCAGACAAGAGCTCCTACGAGCAGTACTTC. Translation gives CASSSDKSSYEQYF.

The chain joins TRBV27 to TRBJ1-1, with a possible D match to TRBD1 (5 bases). Trimming stripped 5 bases from V and 1 base from J, with 11 bases between. The CDR3 has 14 residues. CDR1 MNHEY and CDR2 SMNVEV come from the germline V gene (reference sequence). The CDR3 DNA follows: TGTGCCAGCAGTAGAAGCACAGGGAACACTGAAGCTTTCTTT. Translation: CASSRSTGNTEAFF.

This rearrangement joins TRBV25-1 to TRBJ1-5, with TRBD1 identical over 9 bases. The ends lost 6 bases at V and 4 bases at J; junction bases unmatched: 1. Germline CDR1 is MGHDK and CDR2 is SYGVNS. The CDR3 is made up of 13 amino acids. In DNA, the CDR3 is TGTGCCAGCAGGGACAGGGGAAATCAGCCCCAGCATTTT. Translation: CASRDRGNQPQHF.

This clone was picked up a small number of times. V gene TRBV23-1 combines with J gene TRBJ1-2; D is undetermined. TRBV23-1 falls under the ORF class, with uncertain function. The CDR3 sequence is 15 residues long. Trimming pared 0 bases from V and 1 base from J, leaving 9 bases between. CDR3 DNA: TGCGCCAGCAGTCAATCGAGGTTAGGTAACTATGGCTACACCTTC. Encoded protein: CASSQSRLGNYGYTF.

The J gene is TRBJ2-3, the V gene TRBV11-2; tentative D call: TRBD2 (7 bases). This CDR3 is 14 amino acids long. Germline V gene sequence: CDR1 SGHAT, CDR2 FQNNGV. The V gene lost 8 bases and the J gene lost 2 bases, with 14 bases spanning the gap. The CDR3 sequence is CASRRGGSTDTQYF. CDR3 bases: TGTGCCAGCCGAAGGGGGGGTTCCACAGATACGCAGTATTTT.

The CDR3 coding sequence is TGTGCCAGCAGCCTTATAACAGGGGATCAGCCCCAGCATTTT. This translates into CASSLITGDQPQHF. The chain is built from TRBV27 and TRBJ1-5; TRBD1 aligns across 7 bases. This CDR3 is built from 14 residues. CDR1 MNHEY and CDR2 SMNVEV come from the germline V gene (reference sequence). With V trimmed by 6 bases and J by 5 bases, 7 bases remained unmatched.

The rearrangement joins TRBV3-1 (or the pseudogene TRBV3-2) to TRBJ2-7; tentatively, D is TRBD1 (6 bases). Germline V gives CDR1 LGHDT, CDR2 YNNKEL (reference sequence). The CDR3 runs 15 residues. V lost 1 base, J lost 6 bases, and 16 bases lay in between. CDR3 sequence: CASSQGGQQGAEQYF. The CDR3 DNA reads TGTGCCAGCAGCCAAGGGGGTCAACAGGGAGCCGAGCAGTACTTC.

The rearrangement links TRBV24-1 to TRBJ2-7; 8 bases are a match to TRBD2. The germline CDR1 and CDR2 sequences are KGHDR and SFDVKD. V trimming: 1 base; J trimming: 5 bases; junction bases outside the gene matches: 6. CDR3 length: 15 amino acids. The CDR3 protein is CATSDLAGEGDEQYF. The DNA for the CDR3 is TGTGCCACCAGTGATTTAGCGGGAGAGGGGGACGAGCAGTACTTC.

The chain carries TRBV2 and TRBJ1-3; D remains ambiguous. In germline, CDR1 is SNHLY, CDR2 FYNNEI. This CDR3 is built from 13 residues. V lost 11 bases, J lost 3 bases, and 14 bases lay in between. The DNA for the CDR3 is TGTGCCTCCCTACTATACCTTGGAAACACCATATATTTT. Translated: CASLLYLGNTIYF.

The CDR3 loop is CASSYPQVDYQPQHF. DNA of the CDR3: TGTGCCAGCAGTTACCCACAGGTAGATTATCAGCCCCAGCATTTT. The rearrangement uses TRBV6-2 or TRBV6-3 and TRBJ1-5; D may be TRBD1 (5 bases). The CDR3 covers 15 residues. Trimming pared 2 bases from V and 5 bases from J, leaving 13 bases between. CDR1 is MNHEY, CDR2 SVGEGT, per germline.